Listed here is a single T cell receptor beta chain. The antigen is not known. The entirety of the isolated RNA underwent reverse transcription, so expressed TCRB transcripts were sequenced. Clones were read by immunoSEQ multiplex PCR, and TCRdb kept only the in-frame ones, dropping some. Of 30,000 to 40,000 clones listed, 64% are singletons. The data originate from a study of beta chain features in type 1 diabetes. Broader study findings: Moderate yet significant TCRB CDR3 shortening was seen in Type 1 diabetes patients in all four CD4+ subsets.

This clonotype was sampled from a woman between 25 and 40 years old in good health. The specimen was Tregs from blood.

The DNA for the CDR3 is TGTGCCTCCGGGAGCGCGAACACCGGGGAGCTGTTTTTT. It translates to CASGSANTGELFF. V gene TRBV30 combines with J gene TRBJ2-2, with a tentative D call TRBD2 (6 bases). This CDR3 has 13 amino acids. Germline V gene data show CDR1 as GTSNPN and CDR2 as SVGIG (reference sequence). V dropped 7 bases and J dropped 0 bases, with 9 bases sitting between them.